Described below is a single T cell receptor (beta chain) sequence and its context. The target antigen is unknown. The CDR3 runs to 11 residues. CDR1 GTSNPN and CDR2 SVGIG come from the germline V gene (reference sequence). V dropped 7 bases and J dropped 7; count of bases not matched to a gene: 0. Every isolated RNA sample was fully reverse transcribed, so sequencing captured expressed TCRB transcripts. This table comes from immunoSEQ multiplex PCR, and its TCRdb copy is limited to in-frame clones, with some not included. Counted here are around 250,000 clones, about a fifth occurring once; the ten biggest clones make up less than 0.035%. Via the markers CD45RO/CCR7/CD25/CD127/CD95/CD27, stem cell-like memory, regulatory, central memory and naive CD4+ cells were sorted. This sample was included in a study of beta chain features in type 1 diabetes. Study outcomes and limitations: Moderately but significantly shorter TCRB CDR3s were found in Type 1 diabetes patients in all four CD4+ subsets.

The genes are TRBV30 and TRBJ2-2; 10 nucleotides line up with TRBD2. Sequencing was performed on naive CD4+ T cells from blood. This receptor was obtained from a woman between 35 and 50 years old with type 1 diabetes. The CDR3 loop is CALAGGGELFF. CDR3 nucleotides: TGTGCCTTAGCGGGAGGCGGGGAGCTGTTTTTT.